Shown below are 29 T cell receptor beta chains from a single sample sequenced in a study of cytomegalovirus exposure and HLA in healthy donors. The PCR contained 60 Vbeta and 13 Jbeta primers. Assay used: immunoSEQ multiplex PCR; TCRdb lists only in-frame clones, some missing. This repertoire shows roughly 130,000 clones, about 80% found once; its top ten account for about 2%. The sequenced sample consisted of PBMCs. All receptors derive from a man younger than 35 in good health and CMV-seronegative.

The chain links TRBV27 to TRBJ1-1; D call uncertain. V was pared by 3 bases and J by 8 bases, with 13 bases between. Looked up from germline, CDR1 is MNHEY and CDR2 is SMNVEV (reference sequence). CDR3 length: 13 residues. CDR3 amino acids: CASSFHAGVEAFF. The CDR3, as DNA: TGTGCCAGCAGTTTTCACGCCGGGGTGGAAGCTTTCTTT.

This chain links TRBV7-9 with TRBJ1-4; maybe TRBD1 (6 bases). Germline CDR1 reads SEHNR; CDR2 reads FQNEAQ (reference sequence). The CDR3 covers 14 residues. Trimming shortened V by 5 bases and J by 5 bases, and 12 bases separated the two germline ends. The CDR3 sequence: CASSRGGENEKLFF. CDR3 nucleotide sequence: TGTGCCAGCAGCCGAGGGGGGGAGAATGAAAAACTGTTTTTT.

This clone came up once. V and J are TRBV20-1 and TRBJ1-1, with D hard to call. CDR1 and CDR2 from the germline V gene are DFQATT and SNEGSKA (reference sequence). Trimming left V 2 bases short and J 5 bases short, with 3 bases between. This CDR3 has 10 amino acids. The CDR3 reads CSARRTEAFF. In DNA form, the CDR3 reads TGCAGTGCTAGACGTACTGAAGCTTTCTTT.

The sample holds a few counts of this clone. V usage is TRBV5-1 and J usage is TRBJ1-2; 7 positions agree with TRBD1. Germline loops: CDR1 SGHRS, CDR2 YFSETQ. V shed 0 bases and J 2 bases; nucleotides not matched to a gene: 1. CDR3 length: 14 residues. This CDR3 reads CASSLGQGNYGYTF. For the CDR3, the DNA is TGCGCCAGCAGCTTGGGACAGGGCAACTATGGCTACACCTTC.

The rearrangement joins TRBV7-9 to TRBJ2-2, with 9 bases aligning to TRBD2. The germline V gene encodes CDR1 SEHNR and CDR2 FQNEAQ (reference sequence). The CDR3 has 17 residues. The J segment lost 0 bases and the V segment lost 3 bases, leaving 5 bases of the junction unmatched. The CDR3 loop is CASSFGAGGTNTGELFF. The CDR3 region has the DNA TGTGCCAGCAGCTTTGGAGCGGGAGGTACGAACACCGGGGAGCTGTTTTTT.

V is TRBV4-1 and J is TRBJ2-3, with 10 positions matching TRBD2. The V gene's germline CDR1 is MGHRA and CDR2 YSYEKL. After removal of 5 bases from V and 1 base from J, the junction contained 12 bases not matched to a gene. CDR3 size: 18 residues. CDR3 in DNA: TGCGCCAGCAGCAAACTAGCGGGGCTTAGCAGCGGCACAGATACGCAGTATTTT. Translating it yields CASSKLAGLSSGTDTQYF.

The J gene is TRBJ2-7, the V gene TRBV19; no reliable D call. This CDR3 is 12 amino acids long. CDR1 is LNHDA, CDR2 SQIVND, per germline (reference sequence). V lost 3 bases to trimming and J lost 9 bases, with 12 bases between them. This CDR3 reads CASSIPPHRQYF. The DNA of the CDR3 is TGTGCCAGTAGTATTCCGCCCCATAGGCAGTACTTC.

This clone was detected only once. The chain is built from TRBV21-1 and TRBJ1-5. TRBV21-1 is labeled a pseudogene. The CDR3 contains 15 residues. Here the CDR3 DNA reads TGTGCCAGCAGCAAATCCCCCCACCGGGATCGACCCCAGCATTTT. Residues: CASSKSPHRDRPQHF.

This clone was counted between two and nine times. The chain recombines TRBV9 with TRBJ2-6; D remains ambiguous. Germline V CDR1 and CDR2: SGDLS, YYNGEE. With 2 bases removed from V and 1 base from J, the gap between germline ends came to 7 bases. The CDR3 is 15 residues long. The CDR3 region has the DNA TGTGCCAGCAGCGTGGCCAGTTCTGGGGCCAACGTCCTGACTTTC. It codes for CASSVASSGANVLTF.

The CDR3 reads CASSLYDSNSPLHF. The CDR3 coding sequence is TGTGCCAGCAGCCTCTATGACTCGAATTCACCCCTCCACTTT. The rearrangement links TRBV7-9 to TRBJ1-6; no firm D call. The CDR3 is 14 amino acids. Germline V gene data show CDR1 as SEHNR and CDR2 as FQNEAQ (reference sequence). The V end was cut by 5 bases, the J end by 7 bases, with 12 bases between.

The chain recombines TRBV29-1 with TRBJ1-1; tentatively, D is TRBD1 (6 bases). The germline gives CDR1 SQVTM, CDR2 ANQGSEA. Trimming removed 1 base at V and 1 base at J, with 19 bases between. The CDR3 sequence is 17 residues long. The CDR3: CSVEGAGSGTPNTEAFF. In DNA form, the CDR3 reads TGCAGCGTTGAAGGAGCGGGATCCGGGACACCGAACACTGAAGCTTTCTTT.

The rearrangement links TRBV5-6 to TRBJ2-4; D uncertain. Trimming took 1 base from V and 0 from J, leaving 5 bases between them. Germline CDR1 and CDR2: SGHDT and YYEEEE. The CDR3 has 14 amino acids. The CDR3 nucleotides are TGTGCCAGCAGCTTGTACTCAGCCAAAAACATTCAGTACTTC. As protein: CASSLYSAKNIQYF.

The chain has TRBV7-3 and TRBJ2-3; 12 positions agree with TRBD1. CDR1 is SGHTA, CDR2 FQGTGA, per germline. Trimming cost V 5 bases and J 6 bases; bases outside gene matches: 6. The CDR3 spans 15 residues. CDR3 sequence reads: CASSAGQGAVDTQYF. The CDR3 DNA reads as TGTGCCAGCAGCGCGGGACAGGGGGCAGTTGATACGCAGTATTTT.

The J gene is TRBJ2-7, the V gene TRBV5-6, with 8 bases lining up with TRBD2. CDR1 and CDR2 from the germline V gene are SGHDT and YYEEEE. The junction had 16 bases not matched to a gene; V was cut back by 2 bases and J by 6 bases. The CDR3 loop spans 17 amino acids. The CDR3 sequence is CASSLPPRAQRECEQYV. CDR3 nucleotide sequence: TGTGCCAGCAGCTTACCCCCTCGTGCCCAGCGGGAGTGCGAGCAGTACGTC.

The chain links TRBV14 to TRBJ2-1; TRBD1 aligns across 7 bases. The CDR3 is 14 residues long. The germline V gene has CDR1 SGHDN and CDR2 FVKESK. Unmatched junction bases numbered 5, after V lost 0 bases and J lost 9 bases. CDR3 protein: CASSQEVKGAEQFF. CDR3 nucleotide sequence: TGTGCCAGCAGCCAAGAAGTTAAGGGGGCTGAGCAGTTCTTC.

This chain links TRBV6-5 with TRBJ2-2, with D possibly matching TRBD2 (6 bases). In germline, CDR1 is MNHEY, CDR2 SVGAGI. V lost 4 bases, J lost 1 base, and 10 bases lay in between. The CDR3 consists of 15 residues. The CDR3 DNA sequence: TGTGCCAGCAGTTCGGGACTGGAGAACACCGGGGAGCTGTTTTTT. Translated, it gives CASSSGLENTGELFF.

V usage is TRBV5-6 and J usage is TRBJ1-3; D is possibly TRBD1 (5 bases). CDR1 is SGHDT and CDR2 is YYEEEE in the germline V gene. Trimming took off 4 bases at V and 0 bases at J, with 8 bases between the two ends. This CDR3 contains 14 residues. The CDR3 loop reads CASSVDTSGNTIYF. CDR3 DNA sequence: TGTGCCAGCAGCGTGGACACCTCTGGAAACACCATATATTTT. Full variable domain (outside the CDR3, taken from reference TRBV5-6 and TRBJ1-3): DAGVTQSPTHLIKTRGQQVTLRCSPKSGHDTVSWYQQALGQGPQFIFQYYEEEERQRGNFPDRFSGHQFPNYSSELNVNALLLGDSALYLCASSVDTSGNTIYFGEGSWLTVV.

The genes are TRBV7-9 and TRBJ1-2; D not resolved. The CDR3 is made up of 14 amino acids. CDR1 is SEHNR, CDR2 FQNEAQ, per germline (reference sequence). Between the trimmed V and J ends, which lost 1 base and 1 base, there was a span of 7 bases. DNA for the CDR3: TGTGCCAGCAGCTTAGGGCAGAATAACTATGGCTACACCTTC. Protein product: CASSLGQNNYGYTF.

The chain employs TRBV28 and TRBJ2-1, with D unresolved. This CDR3 has 11 amino acids. Germline V gene lookup returns CDR1 MDHEN and CDR2 SYDVKM. The V and J ends lost 6 bases and 4 bases respectively, with 4 bases between them. CDR3 amino acids: CASRAYNEQFF. The CDR3 coding sequence is TGTGCCAGCAGAGCTTACAATGAGCAGTTCTTC.

The chain has TRBV6-5 and TRBJ2-1; TRBD2 agrees at 9 bases. Looked up from germline, CDR1 is MNHEY and CDR2 is SVGAGI. Trimming removed 2 bases from V and 5 bases from J; junction bases left unmatched: 7. The CDR3 totals 16 residues. CDR3 DNA: TGTGCCAGCAGTTACGTGGCTAGCGGGACCCACAATGAGCAGTTCTTC. Protein: CASSYVASGTHNEQFF.

V usage is TRBV5-6 and J usage is TRBJ1-5; 7 positions match TRBD1. J gave up 5 bases and V 1 base, and 6 bases lay outside the gene matches. The CDR3 consists of 15 residues. Germline V gene sequence: CDR1 SGHDT, CDR2 YYEEEE. CDR3 coding DNA: TGTGCCAGCAGCTTGAGGGACAGCGTCCATCAGCCCCAGCATTTT. Its protein product is CASSLRDSVHQPQHF.

This sequence joins TRBV5-6 and TRBJ2-7, with 9 bases fitting TRBD1. Germline V gene lookup returns CDR1 SGHDT and CDR2 YYEEEE. CDR3 length: 13 amino acids. After removal of 7 bases from V and 6 bases from J, the junction contained 8 bases not matched to a gene. CDR3 region: CASGPGQGFEQYF. DNA of the CDR3: TGTGCCAGCGGACCGGGACAGGGCTTCGAGCAGTACTTC.

V is TRBV19 and J is TRBJ2-1, with 13 positions matching TRBD2. Trimming removed 2 bases from V and 14 bases from J; junction bases left unmatched: 12. The CDR3 consists of 16 residues. Germline V gene lookup returns CDR1 LNHDA and CDR2 SQIVND (reference sequence). The CDR3 nucleotides are TGTGCCAGTAGTATATTTGGACTAGCGGGAGCGAGGGGTGAGTTCTTC. Protein product: CASSIFGLAGARGEFF. Variable domain in full (rest from reference TRBV19 and TRBJ2-1): DGGITQSPKYLFRKEGQNVTLSCEQNLNHDAMYWYRQDPGQGLRLIYYSQIVNDFQKGDIAEGYSVSREKKESFPLTVTSAQKNPTAFYLCASSIFGLAGARGEFFGPGTRLTVL.

V usage is TRBV6-6 and J usage is TRBJ2-3, with D tentatively TRBD2 (5 bases). Per germline, CDR1 MNHNY and CDR2 SVGAGI (reference sequence). Trimming removed 2 bases from V and 2 bases from J, with 8 bases in between. CDR3 length equals 14 residues. The DNA of the CDR3 is TGTGCCAGCAGTTACGTGGGAGACACAGATACGCAGTATTTT. Residues: CASSYVGDTDTQYF.

The J gene is TRBJ1-2, the V gene TRBV13, with D perhaps matching TRBD1 (5 bases). The CDR3 totals 16 residues. V lost 3 bases to trimming and J lost 2 bases, with 16 bases between them. CDR1 is PRHDT, CDR2 FYEKMQ, per germline (reference sequence). The CDR3 DNA reads TGTGCCAGCAGCTTCGGCCCCAGGGTTGGAAACTATGGCTACACCTTC. Translated: CASSFGPRVGNYGYTF.

This sequence joins TRBV25-1 and TRBJ2-1, with 9 bases lining up with TRBD2. CDR1 and CDR2 (germline): MGHDK, SYGVNS. Unmatched junction bases numbered 2, after V lost 4 bases and J lost 1 base. CDR3 length equals 15 residues. The CDR3 coding sequence is TGTGCCAGCAGTGGGCGGGGGGGTTCCTACAATGAGCAGTTCTTC. Protein sequence: CASSGRGGSYNEQFF.

The chain carries TRBV27 and TRBJ2-1, with D possibly matching TRBD2 (5 bases). V dropped 7 bases and J dropped 1 base, with 11 bases sitting between them. The CDR3 runs 14 residues. Germline assignment: CDR1 MNHEY and CDR2 SMNVEV (reference sequence). CDR3 sequence reads: CASKKSGSYNEQFF. Written as DNA, the CDR3 is TGTGCCAGCAAGAAGTCGGGGTCCTACAATGAGCAGTTCTTC.

This sequence joins TRBV28 and TRBJ2-2; 11 nucleotides align to TRBD2. V was pared by 0 bases and J by 0 bases, with 3 bases of the junction left unmatched. The CDR3 contains 18 residues. Germline V lookup: CDR1 MDHEN, CDR2 SYDVKM. The CDR3 nucleotides read TGTGCCAGCAGTTTATGTGGTAGCGGGAGGGCGAACACCGGGGAGCTGTTTTTT. This translates into CASSLCGSGRANTGELFF.

CDR3 coding DNA: TGTGCCAGCAAATTCGGACTAGCAAGGGATGGAAGTCGGTTCTTC. This translates into CASKFGLARDGSRFF. The chain has TRBV27 and TRBJ2-1; the match to TRBD2 covers 8 bases. CDR1 is MNHEY, CDR2 SMNVEV, per germline (reference sequence). The CDR3 loop spans 15 amino acids. The junction had 20 bases not matched to a gene; V was cut back by 7 bases and J by 15 bases.